The 30 T cell receptor beta chains below all came from one sample that was sequenced in a study of beta chain features in type 1 diabetes. Expressed TCRB transcripts were sequenced after all isolated RNA was converted to cDNA. Sequencing used immunoSEQ multiplex PCR; TCRdb keeps in-frame clones, though not all of them. The table has roughly 130,000 clones, 9% to 9.5% seen once. The sequenced sample was central memory CD4+ T cells from blood. These receptors were taken from a man aged 18-30 years in good health.

V gene TRBV6-5 combines with J gene TRBJ1-4, with D possibly TRBD1 on 5 matching bases. Germline lookup yields CDR1 MNHEY and CDR2 SVGAGI. The CDR3 spans 14 residues. Trimming took off 10 bases at V and 0 bases at J, with 12 bases between the two ends. CDR3 sequence reads: CATSGTATNEKLFF. CDR3 DNA sequence: TGTGCCACCAGCGGGACTGCAACTAATGAAAAACTGTTTTTT.

The chain employs TRBV7-6 and TRBJ1-5; no reliable D call. V was trimmed by 2 bases and J by 1 base, leaving 9 bases between them. From germline, CDR1 is SGHVS and CDR2 FNYEAQ. This CDR3 is 15 amino acids long. The CDR3 spells CASSLSPQSNQPQHF. In nucleotides, the CDR3 is TGTGCCAGCAGCTTATCCCCACAAAGCAATCAGCCCCAGCATTTT.

The J gene is TRBJ2-3, the V gene TRBV9; 8 bases map to TRBD1. J gave up 1 base and V 0 bases, and 7 bases lay outside the gene matches. CDR1 and CDR2 (germline): SGDLS, YYNGEE. The length of the CDR3 is 17 residues. The CDR3 loop reads CASSVATQGAGTDTQYF. In DNA, the CDR3 is TGTGCCAGCAGCGTAGCTACGCAGGGGGCCGGCACAGATACGCAGTATTTT.

V usage is TRBV7-3 and J usage is TRBJ2-5; D remains unclear. CDR3 length equals 11 residues. V gave up 4 bases and J gave up 5 bases, with 5 bases separating them. Germline V CDR1 and CDR2: SGHTA, FQGTGA. The CDR3 loop is CASSSSETQYF. CDR3 DNA sequence: TGTGCCAGCAGCTCCTCTGAGACCCAGTACTTC.

The gene calls are TRBV7-2 and TRBJ1-4; 8 bases map to TRBD1. The CDR3 sequence is 14 residues long. CDR1 SGHTA and CDR2 FQGNSA come from the germline V gene. V shed 4 bases, J shed 7 bases, and the junction held 5 bases outside the gene matches. This CDR3 is CASSSDRGAEKLFF. The CDR3 region has the DNA TGTGCCAGCAGCTCCGACAGGGGTGCTGAAAAACTGTTTTTT.

This clone was detected only a few times. The chain employs TRBV5-1 and TRBJ1-1; no definite D call. Germline V CDR1 and CDR2: SGHRS, YFSETQ. V dropped 3 bases and J dropped 3 bases, with 12 bases sitting between them. The length of the CDR3 is 14 residues. The CDR3 DNA sequence: TGCGCCAGCAGCTCAGAGTATCGGGACACTGAAGCTTTCTTT. This translates into CASSSEYRDTEAFF.

This clone has just a few counts. The genes are TRBV7-8 and TRBJ2-7, with 10 positions matching TRBD1. The CDR3 runs 14 residues. V trimming: 5 bases; J trimming: 5 bases; junction bases outside the gene matches: 6. Germline lookup yields CDR1 SGHVS and CDR2 FQNEAQ. CDR3 residues: CASSRTGGRDEQYF. The DNA for the CDR3 is TGTGCCAGCAGCCGGACAGGGGGGCGCGACGAGCAGTACTTC.

The rearrangement uses TRBV28 and TRBJ2-6; a weak D match, TRBD2 (5 bases). CDR1 MDHEN and CDR2 SYDVKM come from the germline V gene. The CDR3 runs 15 residues. Between the trimmed V and J ends, which lost 2 bases and 2 bases, there was a span of 7 bases. The CDR3 reads CASSLGSAGANVLTF. The CDR3 DNA is TGTGCCAGCAGTTTAGGGAGCGCTGGGGCCAACGTCCTGACTTTC.

This sequence joins TRBV7-2 and TRBJ2-7, with TRBD2 as a possible D gene (7 bases). The germline CDR1 and CDR2 sequences are SGHTA and FQGNSA. V dropped 1 base and J dropped 4 bases, with 14 bases sitting between them. CDR3 length: 15 amino acids. The CDR3 coding sequence is TGTGCCAGCAGCTTAGGGGGAGGGGGGATATACGAGCAGTACTTC. It encodes CASSLGGGGIYEQYF.

In the case of this clone: A read error may explain this, as a much larger clone is one base away. This same CDR3 is encoded by further DNA sequences in the sample. The DNA for the CDR3 is TGTGCCAGCAGCTCGGGACAGCCCTACGAGCAGTACTTC. Its protein is CASSSGQPYEQYF. The chain has TRBV7-9 and TRBJ2-7; 7 bases line up with TRBD1. V trimming: 4 bases; J trimming: 2 bases; junction bases outside the gene matches: 2. CDR3 size: 13 residues. CDR1 is SEHNR and CDR2 is FQNEAQ in the germline V gene (reference sequence).

The J gene is TRBJ2-2, the V gene TRBV5-4, with 8 bases matching TRBD1. V lost 2 bases, J lost 4 bases, and 4 bases stayed unmatched. Germline CDR1 and CDR2: SGHNT and YYREEE (reference sequence). The length of the CDR3 is 15 residues. As DNA, the CDR3 is TGTGCCAGCAGCTTAGCAGGGGGCGGCACCGGGGAGCTGTTTTTT. Encoded protein: CASSLAGGGTGELFF.

This CDR3 reads CAWSVSTGAIYEQYF. The CDR3, as DNA: TGTGCCTGGAGTGTATCGACAGGGGCGATCTACGAGCAGTACTTC. This chain joins TRBV30 and TRBJ2-7; TRBD1 matches 8 bases. CDR3 size: 15 residues. V lost 0 bases, J lost 3 bases, and 7 bases stayed unmatched. Germline V gives CDR1 GTSNPN, CDR2 SVGIG (reference sequence).

This clone was counted between two and nine times. The V gene is TRBV11-2, the J gene TRBJ2-1, with a weak D call TRBD2 (7 bases). The V end lost 9 bases, the J end lost 4 bases, and 19 bases lay between the germline ends. The CDR3 has 15 residues. Germline CDR1 and CDR2: SGHAT and FQNNGV. The CDR3 loop reads CASSVVRGGYNEQFF. The CDR3 nucleotides are TGTGCCAGTAGCGTCGTGAGGGGGGGATACAATGAGCAGTTCTTC.

This chain uses TRBV28 with TRBJ2-1; 10 nucleotides line up with TRBD2. CDR3 length: 16 amino acids. V lost 3 bases and J lost 5; bases outside the gene matches: 7. CDR1 MDHEN and CDR2 SYDVKM come from the germline V gene. CDR3 DNA: TGTGCCAGCAGTTTGGAGCGGGGGGGCCGAGACAATGAGCAGTTCTTC. This translates into CASSLERGGRDNEQFF.

This clone was observed a few times. V usage is TRBV10-3 and J usage is TRBJ1-1, with TRBD1 matching over 7 bases. V shed 6 bases and J 1 base; nucleotides not matched to a gene: 5. The V gene's germline CDR1 is ENHRY and CDR2 SYGVKD. The CDR3 is 14 amino acids. This CDR3 is CAIRSTGRNTEAFF. DNA of the CDR3: TGTGCCATCAGATCGACAGGGAGGAACACTGAAGCTTTCTTT.

This clone was recorded a few times. The CDR3 nucleotides read TGTGCCAGCAGCCCCAGACAGGGATTGCCGCAAGAGACCCAGTACTTC. This gives the protein CASSPRQGLPQETQYF. The V and J genes are TRBV5-4 and TRBJ2-5; 7 positions agree with TRBD1. This CDR3 spans 16 amino acids. Germline lookup yields CDR1 SGHNT and CDR2 YYREEE (reference sequence). The V gene end was trimmed by 4 bases and the J gene end by 2 bases; junction bases not matched to a gene: 11. The full variable domain, completed using reference TRBV5-4 and TRBJ2-5, is ETGVTQSPTHLIKTRGQQVTLRCSSQSGHNTVSWYQQALGQGPQFIFQYYREEENGRGNFPPRFSGLQFPNYSSELNVNALELDDSALYLCASSPRQGLPQETQYFGPGTRLLVL.

This rearrangement joins TRBV5-4 to TRBJ1-4, with D possibly being TRBD1 (5 bases). V was cut by 4 bases and J by 8 bases, with 12 bases left in between. Germline V gene sequence: CDR1 SGHNT, CDR2 YYREEE (reference sequence). The CDR3 is made up of 13 amino acids. CDR3 in amino acids: CASSKERGEKLFF. CDR3 DNA: TGTGCCAGCAGCAAAGAACGGGGGGAAAAACTGTTTTTT.

V usage is TRBV19 and J usage is TRBJ2-7; D call uncertain. CDR1 and CDR2 from the germline V gene are LNHDA and SQIVND (reference sequence). The CDR3 runs 14 residues. Trimming stripped 5 bases from V and 1 base from J, with 12 bases between. CDR3 nucleotides: TGTGCCAGTAGTCCGCGGCAGCCATCCTACGAGCAGTACTTC. This sequence encodes CASSPRQPSYEQYF.

This chain uses TRBV5-4 with TRBJ2-5; tentatively, D is TRBD1 (6 bases). This CDR3 has 13 residues. Trimming removed 0 bases at V and 5 bases at J, with 8 bases between. The germline CDR1 and CDR2 sequences are SGHNT and YYREEE (reference sequence). The DNA for the CDR3 is TGTGCCAGCAGCTTGGGGACAGACGAGACCCAGTACTTC. As protein: CASSLGTDETQYF.

A few counts support this clone. The V gene is TRBV7-2, the J gene TRBJ2-3; 9 positions match TRBD1. The germline V gene encodes CDR1 SGHTA and CDR2 FQGNSA. Unmatched junction bases numbered 7, after V lost 1 base and J lost 14 bases. This CDR3 comprises 13 residues. CDR3 nucleotide sequence: TGTGCCAGCAGCTTAGGCTCAGGGACAGGGCCGTATTTT. It codes for CASSLGSGTGPYF.

The CDR3 DNA reads as TGTGCCTGGCGAACACAGGGGGCCTCTGAAGCTTTCTTT. Protein product: CAWRTQGASEAFF. The J gene is TRBJ1-1, the V gene TRBV30; 9 nucleotides line up with TRBD1. Germline V gene sequence: CDR1 GTSNPN, CDR2 SVGIG (reference sequence). The CDR3 sequence is 13 residues long. V lost 5 bases to trimming and J lost 6 bases; unmatched junction nucleotides: 7.

There are a few counts of this clone. The chain couples TRBV25-1 to TRBJ1-2, with D possibly TRBD1 on 5 matching bases. The germline CDR1 and CDR2 sequences are MGHDK and SYGVNS. V gave up 3 bases and J gave up 8 bases, with 13 bases separating them. The CDR3 is made up of 13 amino acids. CDR3 nucleotides: TGTGCCAGCAGTGAGGGTCAGGGAGGCGGCTACACCTTC. Its translation: CASSEGQGGGYTF.

This clone has more than one count but fewer than ten. The junction departs from germline at one end; a sequencing error may be responsible. The genes are TRBV6-5 and TRBJ2-7, with D possibly TRBD2 on 7 matching bases. The CDR3 has 14 amino acids. CDR1 MNHEY and CDR2 SVGAGI come from the germline V gene. The CDR3 DNA is TGTGCCATCAGTGAACGGGGGGCCGCCTACGAGCAGTACTTC. Its protein is CAISERGAAYEQYF.

The chain links TRBV27 to TRBJ2-7, with 9 bases that match TRBD2. Germline V gene sequence: CDR1 MNHEY, CDR2 SMNVEV (reference sequence). The CDR3 totals 16 residues. V lost 2 bases to trimming and J lost 6 bases; unmatched junction nucleotides: 11. CDR3 region: CASSLRRGGAYFEQYF. The CDR3 DNA is TGTGCCAGCAGTTTACGGCGCGGGGGGGCCTATTTCGAGCAGTACTTC.

This clone has more than one count but fewer than ten. This CDR3 is CASSQDWALNTEAFF. The CDR3 nucleotides are TGTGCCAGCAGCCAAGATTGGGCTTTGAACACTGAAGCTTTCTTT. V gene TRBV14 combines with J gene TRBJ1-1, with unresolved D. Germline loops: CDR1 SGHDN, CDR2 FVKESK. Trimming left V 0 bases short and J 0 bases short, with 8 bases between. The CDR3 contains 15 residues.

This clone came up a few times. The genes are TRBV7-3 and TRBJ2-3, with D tentatively TRBD2 (5 bases). Germline assignment: CDR1 SGHTA and CDR2 FQGTGA. The CDR3 sequence is 16 residues long. V lost 3 bases and J lost 0, with 13 bases in between. This chain's CDR3 is CASSLGPGLSTDTQYF. CDR3 DNA: TGTGCCAGCAGCTTGGGCCCCGGACTCAGCACAGATACGCAGTATTTT.

This clone has just a few counts. The chain has TRBV7-9 and TRBJ2-3; TRBD2 matches 11 bases. Germline assignment: CDR1 SEHNR and CDR2 FQNEAQ (reference sequence). With V trimmed by 5 bases and J by 2 bases, 6 bases remained unmatched. The CDR3 runs 16 residues. This CDR3 reads CASSRGLAENTDTQYF. The DNA for the CDR3 is TGTGCCAGCAGCCGGGGACTAGCGGAGAACACAGATACGCAGTATTTT.

The rearrangement uses TRBV6-1 and TRBJ1-2, with 8 nucleotides matching TRBD1. The CDR3 is 14 residues long. The ends lost 3 bases at V and 7 bases at J; junction bases unmatched: 7. In germline, CDR1 is MNHNS, CDR2 SASEGT. The CDR3 nucleotides are TGTGCCAGCAGTGACCCAGGGGGCTGGCTTGGCTACACCTTC. It translates to CASSDPGGWLGYTF.

As for this clone: The same CDR3 arises from other DNA sequences in this sample as well. CDR3 in DNA: TGTGCCAGCTCACCCCCTAGCGGGGGACGCGACGAGCAGTACTTC. Translating it yields CASSPPSGGRDEQYF. This chain joins TRBV18 and TRBJ2-7; TRBD2 aligns across 10 bases. The CDR3 spans 15 residues. V shed 3 bases and J 5 bases; nucleotides not matched to a gene: 7. From germline, CDR1 is KGHSH and CDR2 LQKENI.

This clone occurred many times. The chain is built from TRBV19 and TRBJ1-1, with 7 bases matching TRBD1. Germline CDR1 and CDR2: LNHDA and SQIVND (reference sequence). The length of the CDR3 is 13 residues. The trim removed 9 bases at V and 3 bases at J, leaving 7 bases unmatched. CDR3 DNA: TGTGCCAGCGGGACAGATCGGGACACTGAAGCTTTCTTT. This sequence encodes CASGTDRDTEAFF.